A single sample gave rise to the 12 T cell receptor beta chains below, sequenced in a study of cytomegalovirus exposure and HLA in healthy donors (dated by TCRdb to the late 2010s). The method was the immunoSEQ multiplex PCR assay. The multiplex PCR relied on a mix of 60 forward primers for TCR Vbeta segments and 13 reverse primers for TCR Jbeta segments. In TCRdb, the immuneACCESS table is reduced to in-frame sequences with V and J assigned. These tables do not hold every clone; where another copy was compared, an unresolved V gene accounts for under half, and the others remain unexplained. The sample has some 60,000 clones on record. Jointly, the top ten make up 5% to 5.5% of the sample. The sequenced material came from PBMCs. The receptors originated from a man younger than 45 in good health and CMV-seropositive.

The V gene is TRBV11-1, the J gene TRBJ1-6, with D possibly being TRBD1 (5 bases). CDR3 length: 16 amino acids. V shed 5 bases and J shed 7 bases, with 18 bases lying between them. Germline loops: CDR1 SGHAT, CDR2 FQDESV (reference sequence). CDR3 in DNA: TGTGCCAGCAGCAACCGGCGGCCAGGGCGGAATTCACCCCTCCACTTT. It is translated as CASSNRRPGRNSPLHF.

The chain joins TRBV6-5 to TRBJ2-7; TRBD1 matches 7 bases. Germline loops: CDR1 MNHEY, CDR2 SVGAGI. The CDR3 loop spans 13 amino acids. V lost 2 bases and J lost 7; bases outside the gene matches: 5. CDR3 amino acids: CASSYLTGAEQYF. The CDR3 DNA is TGTGCCAGCAGTTACCTCACAGGGGCTGAGCAGTACTTC.

The rearrangement uses TRBV10-3 and TRBJ1-3; D is unclear. The CDR3 is 12 amino acids. V was clipped by 6 bases and J by 7 bases, with 10 bases between them. From germline, CDR1 is ENHRY and CDR2 SYGVKD. The chain's CDR3 is CAISPPRNTIYF. DNA of the CDR3: TGTGCCATCAGCCCTCCTAGGAACACCATATATTTT.

Frequency places this clone as medium-sized. This chain connects TRBV6-1 to TRBJ2-3; 11 nucleotides line up with TRBD2. This CDR3 has 15 residues. Germline assignment: CDR1 MNHNS and CDR2 SASEGT. The V segment lost 3 bases and the J segment 3 bases; nucleotides outside the gene matches: 2. The CDR3 bases are TGTGCCAGCAGTGATCTAGCGGGGGGTACAGATACGCAGTATTTT. The encoded protein is CASSDLAGGTDTQYF.

The chain couples TRBV5-1 to TRBJ2-5; tentative D call: TRBD1 (5 bases). This CDR3 contains 18 residues. Germline V gives CDR1 SGHRS, CDR2 YFSETQ. V shed 3 bases and J shed 5 bases, with 26 bases lying between them. The CDR3 loop is CASSWVGSPGQGRETQYF. CDR3 in DNA: TGCGCCAGCAGCTGGGTCGGTTCCCCGGGTCAGGGCAGGGAGACCCAGTACTTC.

The chain couples TRBV6-5 to TRBJ2-3, with a possible D match to TRBD2 (6 bases). This CDR3 contains 16 residues. The V end lost 2 bases, the J end lost 1 base, and 13 bases lay between the germline ends. The germline V gene encodes CDR1 MNHEY and CDR2 SVGAGI. The CDR3 coding sequence is TGTGCCAGCAGTTACCGTCCGGGGGAAGGCACAGATACGCAGTATTTT. This translates into CASSYRPGEGTDTQYF.

The chain employs TRBV7-6 and TRBJ2-3; 8 bases line up with TRBD2. CDR1 is SGHVS and CDR2 is FNYEAQ in the germline V gene. V gave up 5 bases and J gave up 2 bases; unmatched junction bases: 9. The CDR3 loop spans 16 amino acids. The CDR3 sequence is CASSLLSGGTTDTQYF. In nucleotides, the CDR3 is TGTGCCAGCAGCCTCCTGAGCGGGGGAACCACAGATACGCAGTATTTT.

With respect to this clone: The junction shows a germline mismatch at one end, possibly a read error. The chain recombines TRBV4-1 with TRBJ2-5, with 16 positions matching TRBD2. The CDR3 extends over 19 amino acids. The germline V gene has CDR1 MGHRA and CDR2 YSYEKL. The CDR3 DNA reads TGCGCCAGCAGCAACCCGGGACTAGCGGGGGGGCCGCGTCAAGAGAACCAGTACTTC. Protein sequence: CASSNPGLAGGPRQENQYF.

This chain connects TRBV29-1 to TRBJ2-7, with TRBD1 matching over 7 bases. The CDR3 totals 12 residues. V lost 7 bases, J lost 6 bases, and 9 bases stayed unmatched. Germline V CDR1 and CDR2: SQVTM, ANQGSEA. This chain's CDR3 is CSAQDRDGEQYF. DNA for the CDR3: TGCAGCGCCCAAGACAGGGATGGCGAGCAGTACTTC.

The chain joins TRBV19 to TRBJ1-1, with D possibly TRBD1 on 6 matching bases. Germline loops: CDR1 LNHDA, CDR2 SQIVND (reference sequence). Trimming removed 4 bases from V and 1 base from J, with 13 bases in between. The CDR3 sequence is 15 residues long. CDR3 sequence reads: CASSTQYRENTEAFF. The CDR3 DNA is TGTGCCAGTAGTACACAGTACAGGGAGAACACTGAAGCTTTCTTT.

The chain employs TRBV5-1 and TRBJ2-3; 7 nucleotides line up with TRBD2. J gave up 1 base and V 3 bases, and 8 bases lay outside the gene matches. This CDR3 comprises 16 residues. CDR1 is SGHRS and CDR2 is YFSETQ in the germline V gene. CDR3 DNA: TGCGCCAGCAGCTCGAGAAGCGGGGCCCGCACAGATACGCAGTATTTT. Amino acids: CASSSRSGARTDTQYF. The full variable domain, rest sourced from reference TRBV5-1 and TRBJ2-3, is KAGVTQTPRYLIKTRGQQVTLSCSPISGHRSVSWYQQTPGQGLQFLFEYFSETQRNKGNFPGRFSGRQFSNSRSEMNVSTLELGDSALYLCASSSRSGARTDTQYFGPGTRLTVL.

The rearrangement links TRBV6-1 to TRBJ2-1; D perhaps matches TRBD2 (5 bases). CDR1 and CDR2 from the germline V gene are MNHNS and SASEGT. The CDR3 is 15 amino acids. Trimming cost V 5 bases and J 5 bases, with 16 bases left between them. Here the CDR3 DNA reads TGTGCCAGCAGTCCACGGGGAACGCACAACAATGAGCAGTTCTTC. Translating gives CASSPRGTHNNEQFF.